This TCR beta chain was profiled in a study of blood T cell repertoires in COVID-19. The wider study: Specimens from acute and convalescent COVID-19 originated in the United States, Italy and Spain. The analysed material was cDNA or gDNA that came from T cells, B-cell-depleted T cells, or PBMCs.

Germline CDR1 and CDR2: SGHAT and FQNNGV. With 4 bases clipped from V and 0 bases from J, the junction kept 5 bases outside the gene matches. The CDR3 extends over 16 amino acids. As originally analysed: Amplifying reference gene primers gave estimates of nucleated cell counts. TCRdb's table, derived via immunoSEQ multiplex PCR, lists solely in-frame clones and lacks some. That table supplies the V and J calls and clone size; D and trimming were determined from the DNA. The sample comprises roughly 130,000 clones, around 86% of which are singletons, and about 9.9% rests with the top ten. The specimen was peripheral blood. The chain employs TRBV11-2 and TRBJ2-3; 9 nucleotides match TRBD2. The receptor comes from a man between 35 and 55 years old with active or convalescent COVID-19. The CDR3 coding sequence is TGTGCCAGCAGCTCTCTAGCGGGGATAAGCACAGATACGCAGTATTTT. Amino acids: CASSSLAGISTDTQYF.